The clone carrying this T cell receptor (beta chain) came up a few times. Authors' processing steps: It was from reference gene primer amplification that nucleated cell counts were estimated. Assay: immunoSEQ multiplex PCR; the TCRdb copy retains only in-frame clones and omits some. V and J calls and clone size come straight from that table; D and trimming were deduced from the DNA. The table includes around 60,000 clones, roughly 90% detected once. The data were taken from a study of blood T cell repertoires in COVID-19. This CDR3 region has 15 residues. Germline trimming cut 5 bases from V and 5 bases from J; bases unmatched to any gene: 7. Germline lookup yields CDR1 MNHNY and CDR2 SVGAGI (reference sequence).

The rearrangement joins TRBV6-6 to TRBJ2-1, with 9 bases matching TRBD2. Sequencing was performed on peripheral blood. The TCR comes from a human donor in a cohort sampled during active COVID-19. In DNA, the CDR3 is TGTGCCAGCAGTCAGACTAGCGGACTCCACAATGAGCAGTTCTTC. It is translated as CASSQTSGLHNEQFF.